This T cell receptor (beta chain) was captured in a study of blood T cell repertoires in COVID-19. Study details: Both acute and convalescent COVID-19 samples were obtained from the United States, Italy and Spain. Sample material is recorded as cDNA or gDNA derived from T cells, B-cell-depleted T cells, or PBMCs.

With 0 bases removed from V and 5 bases from J, the gap between germline ends came to 13 bases. Germline V gene lookup returns CDR1 PRHDT and CDR2 FYEKMQ (reference sequence). The CDR3 consists of 15 residues. Study processing details: Estimates of nucleated cell counts were drawn from the amplification of reference gene primers. The protocol was immunoSEQ multiplex PCR, while the TCRdb copy is restricted to in-frame clones and leaves out a portion. For V, J and clone size, that table is used; D and trimming come from the DNA. This sample has over 20,000 clones, with 81% found just once. The table lists this clone with a few counts.

J is TRBJ1-1 and V is TRBV13; the D is unclear. The TCR comes from a man in his sixties or seventies with acute or convalescent COVID-19. Sequenced: peripheral blood. The DNA of the CDR3 is TGTGCCAGCAGCTTAGGCCGAGCACGTTCGACTGAAGCTTTCTTT. Its translation is CASSLGRARSTEAFF.